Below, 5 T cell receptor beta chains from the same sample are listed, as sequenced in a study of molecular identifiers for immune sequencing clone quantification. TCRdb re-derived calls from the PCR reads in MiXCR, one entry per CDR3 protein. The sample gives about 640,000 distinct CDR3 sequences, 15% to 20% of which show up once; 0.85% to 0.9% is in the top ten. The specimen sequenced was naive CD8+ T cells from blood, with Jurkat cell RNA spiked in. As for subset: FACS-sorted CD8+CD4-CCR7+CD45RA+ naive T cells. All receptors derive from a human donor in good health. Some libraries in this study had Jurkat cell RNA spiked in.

The CDR3: CSATSFGTANNEQFF. The CDR3 nucleotides are TGCAGTGCTACGTCCTTTGGGACAGCAAACAATGAGCAGTTCTTC. This sequence joins TRBV20-1 and TRBJ2-1; 7 bases are a match to TRBD1. Germline CDR1 and CDR2: DFQATT and SNEGSKA (reference sequence). The CDR3 extends over 15 amino acids. Trimming took 4 bases from V and 5 from J; bases not matched to a gene: 11.

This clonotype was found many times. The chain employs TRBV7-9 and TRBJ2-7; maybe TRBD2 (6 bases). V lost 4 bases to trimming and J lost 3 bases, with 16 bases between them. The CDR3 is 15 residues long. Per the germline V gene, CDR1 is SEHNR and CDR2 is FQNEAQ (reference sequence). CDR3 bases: TGTGCCAGCAGCTCCGATGGGGACTCCGTCTACGAGCAGTACTTC. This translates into CASSSDGDSVYEQYF.

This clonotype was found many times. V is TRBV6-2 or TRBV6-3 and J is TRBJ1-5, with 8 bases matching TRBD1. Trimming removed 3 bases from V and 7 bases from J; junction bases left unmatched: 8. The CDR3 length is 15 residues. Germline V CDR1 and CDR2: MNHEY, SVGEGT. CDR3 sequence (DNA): TGTGCCAGCAGTTATGACCGGACAGGGCAACAGCCCCAGCATTTT. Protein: CASSYDRTGQQPQHF.

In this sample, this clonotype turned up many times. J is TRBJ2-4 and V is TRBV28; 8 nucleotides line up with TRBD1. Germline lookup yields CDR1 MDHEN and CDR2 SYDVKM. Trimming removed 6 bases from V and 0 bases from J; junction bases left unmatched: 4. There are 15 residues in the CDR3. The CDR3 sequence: CASSRDRGAKNIQYF. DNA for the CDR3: TGTGCCAGCAGCCGTGACAGGGGAGCCAAAAACATTCAGTACTTC.

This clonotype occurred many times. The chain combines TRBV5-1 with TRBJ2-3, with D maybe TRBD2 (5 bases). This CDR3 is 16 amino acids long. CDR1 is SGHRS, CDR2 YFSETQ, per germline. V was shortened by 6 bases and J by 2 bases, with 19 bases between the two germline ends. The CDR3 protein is CASTLWVERTTDTQYF. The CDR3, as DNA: TGCGCCAGCACCCTATGGGTGGAGCGGACCACAGATACGCAGTATTTT.